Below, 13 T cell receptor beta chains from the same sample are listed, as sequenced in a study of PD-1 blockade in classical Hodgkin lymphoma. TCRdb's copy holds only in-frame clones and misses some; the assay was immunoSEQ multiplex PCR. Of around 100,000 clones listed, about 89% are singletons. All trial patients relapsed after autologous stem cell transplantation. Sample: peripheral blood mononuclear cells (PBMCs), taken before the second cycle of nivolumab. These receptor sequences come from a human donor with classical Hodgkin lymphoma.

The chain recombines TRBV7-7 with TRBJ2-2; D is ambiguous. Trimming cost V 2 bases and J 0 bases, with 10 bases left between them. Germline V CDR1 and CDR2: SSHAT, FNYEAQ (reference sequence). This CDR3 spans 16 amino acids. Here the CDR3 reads CASSLRHPPNTGELFF. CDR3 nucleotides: TGTGCCAGCAGCTTACGACATCCACCGAACACCGGGGAGCTGTTTTTT.

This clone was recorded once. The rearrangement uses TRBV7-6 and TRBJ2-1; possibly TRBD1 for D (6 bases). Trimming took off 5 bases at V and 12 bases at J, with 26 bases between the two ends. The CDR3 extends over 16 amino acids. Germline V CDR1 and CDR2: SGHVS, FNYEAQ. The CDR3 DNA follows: TGTGCCAGCAGCCGCGAGGGACAATTGGGGGTTCGCGGGCAGTTCTTC. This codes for CASSREGQLGVRGQFF. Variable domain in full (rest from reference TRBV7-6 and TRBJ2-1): GAGVSQSPRYKVTKRGQDVALRCDPISGHVSLYWYRQALGQGPEFLTYFNYEAQQDKSGLPNDRFSAERPEGSISTLTIQRTEQRDSAMYRCASSREGQLGVRGQFFGPGTRLTVL.

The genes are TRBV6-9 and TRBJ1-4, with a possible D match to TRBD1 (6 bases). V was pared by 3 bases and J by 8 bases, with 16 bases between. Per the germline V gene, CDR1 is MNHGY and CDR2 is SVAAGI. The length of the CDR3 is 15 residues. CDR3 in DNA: TGTGCCAGCAGTTACTTTCCTACAGGGCGAGAAAAACTGTTTTTT. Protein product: CASSYFPTGREKLFF.

The CDR3 spells CASSSPMLQRYNEQFF. The DNA for the CDR3 is TGTGCCAGCAGCTCACCCATGCTCCAGCGATACAATGAGCAGTTCTTC. The chain employs TRBV13 and TRBJ2-1; D not resolved. The CDR3 contains 16 residues. With 4 bases removed from V and 4 bases from J, the gap between germline ends came to 17 bases. Germline CDR1 is PRHDT and CDR2 is FYEKMQ (reference sequence).

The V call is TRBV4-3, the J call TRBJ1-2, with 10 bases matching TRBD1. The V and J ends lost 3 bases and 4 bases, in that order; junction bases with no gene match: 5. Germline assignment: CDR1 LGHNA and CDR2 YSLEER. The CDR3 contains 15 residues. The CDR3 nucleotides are TGCGCCAGCAGCCACCCGGGACAGGGGAGCTATGGCTACACCTTC. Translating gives CASSHPGQGSYGYTF.

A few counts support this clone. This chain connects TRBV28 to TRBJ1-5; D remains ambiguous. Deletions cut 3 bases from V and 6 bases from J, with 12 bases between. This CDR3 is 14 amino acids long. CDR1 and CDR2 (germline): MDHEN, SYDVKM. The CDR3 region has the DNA TGTGCCAGCAGTTTCATGGAGACGGTTCAGCCCCAGCATTTT. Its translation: CASSFMETVQPQHF.

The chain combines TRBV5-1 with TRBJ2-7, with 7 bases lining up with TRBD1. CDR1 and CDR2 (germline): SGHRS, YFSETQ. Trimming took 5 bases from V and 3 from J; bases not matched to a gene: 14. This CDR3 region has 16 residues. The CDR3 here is CASRPNTGTVNYEQYF. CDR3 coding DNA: TGCGCCAGCAGACCCAACACCGGGACAGTGAACTACGAGCAGTACTTC.

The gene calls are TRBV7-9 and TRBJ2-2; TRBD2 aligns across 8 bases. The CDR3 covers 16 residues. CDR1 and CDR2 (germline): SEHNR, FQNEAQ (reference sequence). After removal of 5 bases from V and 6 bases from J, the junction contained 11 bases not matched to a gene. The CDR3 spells CASSLLGSGGSGELFF. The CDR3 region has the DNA TGTGCCAGCAGCCTCCTGGGAAGCGGGGGCTCCGGGGAGCTGTTTTTT. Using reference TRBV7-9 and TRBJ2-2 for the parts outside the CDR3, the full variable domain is DTGVSQNPRHKITKRGQNVTFRCDPISEHNRLYWYRQTLGQGPEFLTYFQNEAQLEKSRLLSDRFSAERPKGSFSTLEIQRTEQGDSAMYLCASSLLGSGGSGELFFGEGSRLTVL.

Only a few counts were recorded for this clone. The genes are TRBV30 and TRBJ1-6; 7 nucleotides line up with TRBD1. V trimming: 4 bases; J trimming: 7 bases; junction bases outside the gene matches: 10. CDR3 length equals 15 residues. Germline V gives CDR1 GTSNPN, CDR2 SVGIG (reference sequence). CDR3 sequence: CAWNPDRAVNSPLHF. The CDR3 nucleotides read TGTGCCTGGAACCCCGACAGGGCAGTGAATTCACCCCTCCACTTT. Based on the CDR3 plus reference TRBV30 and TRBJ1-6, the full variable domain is SQTIHQWPATLVQPVGSPLSLECTVEGTSNPNLYWYRQAAGRGLQLLFYSVGIGQISSEVPQNLSASRPQDRQFILSSKKLLLSDSGFYLCAWNPDRAVNSPLHFGNGTRLTVT.

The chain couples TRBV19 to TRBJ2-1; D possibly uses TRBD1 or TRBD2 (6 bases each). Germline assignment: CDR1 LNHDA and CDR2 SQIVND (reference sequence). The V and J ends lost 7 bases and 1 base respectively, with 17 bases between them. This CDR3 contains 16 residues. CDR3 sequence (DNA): TGTGCCAGTACCCACAGAGGGGGGCAATCCTACAATGAGCAGTTCTTC. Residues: CASTHRGGQSYNEQFF.

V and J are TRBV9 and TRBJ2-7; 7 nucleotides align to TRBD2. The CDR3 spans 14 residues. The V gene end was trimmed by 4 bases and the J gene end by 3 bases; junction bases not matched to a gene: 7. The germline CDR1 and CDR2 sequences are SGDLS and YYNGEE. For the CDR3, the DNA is TGTGCCAGCAGCCCACGACGGGACTACTACGAGCAGTACTTC. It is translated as CASSPRRDYYEQYF. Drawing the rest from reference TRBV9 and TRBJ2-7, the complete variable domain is DSGVTQTPKHLITATGQRVTLRCSPRSGDLSVYWYQQSLDQGLQFLIQYYNGEERAKGNILERFSAQQFPDLHSELNLSSLELGDSALYFCASSPRRDYYEQYFGPGTRLTVT.

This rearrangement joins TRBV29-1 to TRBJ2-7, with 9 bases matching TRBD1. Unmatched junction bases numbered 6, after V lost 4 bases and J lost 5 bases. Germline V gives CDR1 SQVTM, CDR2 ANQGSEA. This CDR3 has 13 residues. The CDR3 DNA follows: TGCAGCGTTGCGGTACAGGGGGCCAACGAGCAGTACTTC. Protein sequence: CSVAVQGANEQYF.

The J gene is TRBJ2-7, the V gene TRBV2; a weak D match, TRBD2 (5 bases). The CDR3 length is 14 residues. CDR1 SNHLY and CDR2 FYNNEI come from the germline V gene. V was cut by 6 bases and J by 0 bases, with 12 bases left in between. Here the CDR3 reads CASSGVRNSYEQYF. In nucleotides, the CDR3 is TGTGCCAGCAGCGGGGTAAGGAACTCCTACGAGCAGTACTTC.